This T cell receptor (beta chain) was sequenced for a study of shared clonotypes between healthy human individuals. TCRdb's copy holds only in-frame clones and misses some; the assay was immunoSEQ multiplex PCR. The table includes 1.4 million or so clones, less than 99% detected once. Trimming removed 6 bases from V and 0 bases from J, with 14 bases in between. The CDR3 spans 15 residues. Germline V gene sequence: CDR1 MNHEY, CDR2 SVGAGI. This clonotype was obtained from a man under 40 in good health. Sequenced: naive CD4+ T cells sorted from blood. Subset in this sample: CD45RA+ positively selected. The chain has TRBV6-5 and TRBJ1-1; perhaps TRBD1 as D (6 bases). CDR3 in DNA: TGTGCCAGCAGCCAAGTTGGACAGATGAACACTGAAGCTTTCTTT. It encodes CASSQVGQMNTEAFF.